Presented here are 8 T cell receptor beta chains from one specimen sequenced in a study of type 1 regulatory T cells. The antigens for these receptors are not known. TCRdb recomputed calls from the reads with MiXCR, one row per CDR3 protein. The repertoire includes some 60,000 distinct CDR3 sequences, 60% to 80% of them detected once, and about 2% sits in the top ten. Material for sequencing was cultured non-Tr1 T cells, either the whole culture or a sorted T cell fraction (not recorded which). The receptors stem from a human donor in good health.

The chain is built from TRBV19 and TRBJ2-5; 8 nucleotides align to TRBD2. Germline CDR1 is LNHDA and CDR2 is SQIVND (reference sequence). This CDR3 has 17 amino acids. V trimming: 5 bases; J trimming: 1 base; junction bases outside the gene matches: 12. CDR3 residues: CASSGEGLAGIQETQYF. CDR3 in DNA: TGTGCCAGTAGTGGAGAGGGGCTAGCGGGCATCCAAGAGACCCAGTACTTC.

The chain carries TRBV20-1 and TRBJ2-3, with TRBD2 as a possible D gene (6 bases). Trimming took 3 bases from V and 3 from J, leaving 13 bases between them. CDR3 length equals 14 residues. Germline V lookup: CDR1 DFQATT, CDR2 SNEGSKA (reference sequence). The CDR3 loop reads CSARTGDLTDTQYF. DNA of the CDR3: TGCAGTGCTAGGACGGGAGATTTAACAGATACGCAGTATTTT.

The rearrangement uses TRBV3-1 and TRBJ1-6; tentative D call: TRBD1 (5 bases). V gave up 3 bases and J gave up 6 bases, with 12 bases separating them. The germline V gene has CDR1 LGHDT and CDR2 YNNKEL (reference sequence). This CDR3 is 15 amino acids long. As DNA, the CDR3 is TGTGCCAGCAGCCAGGCCGGGGGGGGTAATTCACCCCTCCACTTT. Translating gives CASSQAGGGNSPLHF.

This clonotype has a handful of counts. The V gene is TRBV11-2, the J gene TRBJ2-3; 8 nucleotides match TRBD1. Germline V gives CDR1 SGHAT, CDR2 FQNNGV. After removal of 1 base from V and 3 bases from J, the junction contained 3 bases not matched to a gene. This CDR3 contains 15 residues. CDR3 sequence reads: CASSLAGQVTDTQYF. Written as DNA, the CDR3 is TGTGCCAGCAGCTTAGCGGGACAGGTTACAGATACGCAGTATTTT.

The rearrangement links TRBV7-3 to TRBJ2-2; the D is unclear. CDR1 is SGHTA, CDR2 FQGTGA, per germline. V was clipped by 1 base and J by 6 bases, with 9 bases between them. The CDR3 length is 14 residues. This CDR3 is CASSLNKGAGELFF. In DNA form, the CDR3 reads TGTGCCAGCAGCTTAAACAAGGGTGCCGGGGAGCTGTTTTTT.

The chain combines TRBV3-1 with TRBJ1-1; TRBD1 matches 7 bases. V trimming: 4 bases; J trimming: 6 bases; junction bases outside the gene matches: 11. Germline-derived CDR1 and CDR2 are LGHDT and YNNKEL (reference sequence). The length of the CDR3 is 15 residues. The CDR3 spells CASSRHTGTAPEAFF. CDR3 DNA: TGTGCCAGCAGCCGCCACACCGGGACAGCCCCTGAAGCTTTCTTT.

With regard to this clonotype: A read error may produce the germline difference seen at one junction end. The chain employs TRBV6-1 and TRBJ2-2; D gene uncertain. Germline CDR1 and CDR2: MNHNS and SASEGT. The CDR3 length is 13 residues. The CDR3 coding sequence is TGTGCCAGCAGTGAGGGTAACATCGGGGAGCTGTTTTTT. It is translated as CASSEGNIGELFF.

J is TRBJ2-1 and V is TRBV12-3 or TRBV12-4, with 7 bases aligning to TRBD2. This CDR3 spans 17 amino acids. Trimming took 2 bases from V and 7 from J; bases not matched to a gene: 14. As DNA, the CDR3 is TGTGCCAGCAGTTTAAGGCTAGCGGCCCTCCGGGGGAATGAGCAGTTCTTC. Amino acid sequence: CASSLRLAALRGNEQFF.